These 31 T cell receptor beta chains were all obtained from the same sample, sequenced in a study of T-cell memory formation after mild COVID-19. TCRdb re-derived calls from the 5' RACE reads in MiXCR, one entry per CDR3 protein. Here the sample spans about 290,000 distinct CDR3 sequences, 15% to 20% being singletons. The sequenced sample was PBMCs or a T cell subset sorted from them (not recorded which). These receptors came from a man younger than 30 who had mild COVID-19 (a few samples of this study predate the infection). Cell type and time point are not known.

This clonotype was picked up a small number of times. This chain links TRBV5-1 with TRBJ2-4; D might be TRBD1 (6 bases). Trimming pared 4 bases from V and 8 bases from J, leaving 16 bases between. Looked up from germline, CDR1 is SGHRS and CDR2 is YFSETQ. The CDR3 runs to 14 residues. The CDR3 loop is CASSPPGEGDIQYF. Written as DNA, the CDR3 is TGCGCCAGCAGCCCCCCTGGCGAGGGGGACATTCAGTACTTC.

The sample holds a few counts of this clonotype. The V gene is TRBV20-1, the J gene TRBJ1-2; the D is unclear. V dropped 0 bases and J dropped 4 bases, with 9 bases sitting between them. Germline assignment: CDR1 DFQATT and CDR2 SNEGSKA (reference sequence). There are 13 residues in the CDR3. The CDR3 protein is CSARDRRSYGYTF. Written as DNA, the CDR3 is TGCAGTGCTAGAGATCGACGTAGCTATGGCTACACCTTC.

This clonotype was counted only a few times. V is TRBV4-3 and J is TRBJ1-1; D is uncertain. From germline, CDR1 is LGHNA and CDR2 YSLEER. This CDR3 comprises 12 residues. The germline V and J ends were trimmed by 0 bases and 8 bases, with 7 bases remaining between them. CDR3 sequence: CASSQDGKEAFF. DNA of the CDR3: TGCGCCAGCAGCCAAGACGGTAAAGAAGCTTTCTTT.

The rearrangement uses TRBV12-3 or TRBV12-4 and TRBJ1-3; D gene uncertain. Trimming shortened V by 1 base and J by 0 bases, and 7 bases separated the two germline ends. The CDR3 totals 15 residues. The CDR3 DNA reads as TGTGCCAGCAGTTTAGGGGCAAACTCTGGAAACACCATATATTTT. It codes for CASSLGANSGNTIYF.

The V and J genes are TRBV7-2 and TRBJ1-1; D is ambiguous. Trimming removed 3 bases from V and 4 bases from J, with 15 bases in between. Germline-derived CDR1 and CDR2 are SGHTA and FQGNSA. The CDR3 is made up of 15 amino acids. CDR3 DNA: TGTGCCAGCAGCTTTCACGCCCAGACGGGCACTGAAGCTTTCTTT. Translated, it gives CASSFHAQTGTEAFF.

This clonotype was observed a few times. One end of the junction does not line up with germline, which may come from a read error. The chain has TRBV2 and TRBJ2-1; 8 nucleotides agree with TRBD2. The germline gives CDR1 SNHLY, CDR2 FYNNEI. The CDR3 contains 14 residues. The CDR3 is CASSVSDFSGETLF. Written as DNA, the CDR3 is TGTGCCAGCAGTGTGTCAGACTTTAGCGGGGAAACCCTCTTC.

This clonotype was detected only a few times. V usage is TRBV7-3 and J usage is TRBJ2-2, with D possibly matching TRBD1 (6 bases). This CDR3 has 15 residues. The germline gives CDR1 SGHTA, CDR2 FQGTGA. The ends were cut back, 1 base at V and 5 bases at J, with 11 bases in the middle. The CDR3 spells CASSLRRRGTGELFF. In DNA form, the CDR3 reads TGTGCCAGCAGCTTAAGGCGCAGGGGTACCGGGGAGCTGTTTTTT.

The chain couples TRBV6-4 to TRBJ2-5; 7 bases agree with TRBD2. This CDR3 region has 15 residues. Trimming at V came to 4 bases and at J to 0 bases, leaving 5 bases not matched to a gene. The germline CDR1 and CDR2 sequences are MRHNA and SNTAGT. The CDR3 here is CASSAASGNQETQYF. In nucleotides, the CDR3 is TGTGCCAGCAGTGCGGCTAGCGGAAACCAAGAGACCCAGTACTTC.

The V and J genes are TRBV11-2 and TRBJ2-7, with D perhaps matching TRBD1 (6 bases). CDR1 and CDR2 (germline): SGHAT, FQNNGV. The CDR3 consists of 11 residues. V lost 5 bases and J 7 bases, leaving 9 bases between the germline ends. CDR3 nucleotide sequence: TGTGCCAGCAGCCCGGGGACAGAGCAGTACTTC. It codes for CASSPGTEQYF.

This clonotype was picked up many times. The chain is built from TRBV4-1 and TRBJ2-5; D could derive from TRBD1 or TRBD2 (6 bases each). Trimming took 2 bases from V and 0 from J, leaving 22 bases between them. Germline CDR1 MGHRA, CDR2 YSYEKL. CDR3 size: 19 residues. CDR3 sequence reads: CASSQSIGSPGGYQETQYF. The CDR3 DNA is TGCGCCAGCAGCCAATCAATAGGAAGTCCCGGGGGCTACCAAGAGACCCAGTACTTC.

The rearrangement links TRBV20-1 to TRBJ2-2; D is unclear. The germline CDR1 and CDR2 sequences are DFQATT and SNEGSKA (reference sequence). The CDR3 is 13 residues long. The germline V and J ends were trimmed by 1 base and 4 bases, with 7 bases remaining between them. In DNA, the CDR3 is TGCAGTGCTAGAGGGCTCTTCACCGGGGAGCTGTTTTTT. Translating it yields CSARGLFTGELFF.

This rearrangement joins TRBV7-9 to TRBJ2-2; D is perhaps TRBD2 (5 bases). CDR3 size: 15 residues. The V end lost 10 bases, the J end lost 1 base, and 16 bases lay between the germline ends. The germline V gene has CDR1 SEHNR and CDR2 FQNEAQ (reference sequence). CDR3 loop: CATTPTGMNTGELFF. As DNA, the CDR3 is TGTGCCACCACCCCGACCGGGATGAACACCGGGGAGCTGTTTTTT. The whole variable domain, filled in from reference TRBV7-9 and TRBJ2-2, reads DTGVSQNPRHKITKRGQNVTFRCDPISEHNRLYWYRQTLGQGPEFLTYFQNEAQLEKSRLLSDRFSAERPKGSFSTLEIQRTEQGDSAMYLCATTPTGMNTGELFFGEGSRLTVL.

This chain links TRBV29-1 with TRBJ2-2, with D hard to call. The germline CDR1 and CDR2 sequences are SQVTM and ANQGSEA. This CDR3 comprises 14 residues. The V end was cut by 3 bases, the J end by 5 bases, with 13 bases between. The CDR3 bases are TGCAGCGTTGAGTGGTCGGTTATGACCGGGGAGCTGTTTTTT. This encodes CSVEWSVMTGELFF.

The genes are TRBV11-3 and TRBJ2-2; D gene uncertain. V was clipped by 0 bases and J by 3 bases, with 5 bases between them. This CDR3 has 14 residues. The germline V gene encodes CDR1 SGHNT and CDR2 YENEEA. The CDR3 loop is CASSLDADTGELFF. Written as DNA, the CDR3 is TGTGCCAGCAGCTTAGATGCGGACACCGGGGAGCTGTTTTTT.

This rearrangement joins TRBV7-2 to TRBJ2-7; D unclear. Trimming stripped 1 base from V and 0 bases from J, with 7 bases between. CDR3 size: 14 residues. Germline loops: CDR1 SGHTA, CDR2 FQGNSA. The CDR3 protein is CASSLVPLSYEQYF. DNA for the CDR3: TGTGCCAGCAGCTTAGTTCCCCTCTCCTACGAGCAGTACTTC.

V and J are TRBV19 and TRBJ2-7, with D unresolved. Between the trimmed V and J ends, which lost 5 bases and 4 bases, there was a span of 12 bases. The CDR3 has 13 residues. CDR1 and CDR2 from the germline V gene are LNHDA and SQIVND (reference sequence). Here the CDR3 reads CASSPPTRYEQYF. The CDR3 bases are TGTGCCAGTAGTCCGCCGACTCGTTACGAGCAGTACTTC.

This clonotype was seen at least ten times. The chain combines TRBV6-2 or TRBV6-3 with TRBJ1-5; unclear D gene. Trimming stripped 4 bases from V and 0 bases from J, with 10 bases between. The germline gives CDR1 MNHEY, CDR2 SVGEGT. This CDR3 is 15 amino acids long. Written as DNA, the CDR3 is TGTGCCAGCAGTTCAATTTCTTATAGCAATCAGCCCCAGCATTTT. This translates into CASSSISYSNQPQHF.

This clonotype showed up just a few times. The gene calls are TRBV9 and TRBJ2-3; 11 nucleotides match TRBD1. Germline CDR1 is SGDLS and CDR2 is YYNGEE. There are 16 residues in the CDR3. J was trimmed by 3 bases and V by 3 bases; bases with no gene match: 6. CDR3 DNA: TGTGCCAGCAGCGCCCAGGGACAGGGGGAAACAGATACGCAGTATTTT. Translated, it gives CASSAQGQGETDTQYF.

This clonotype was counted between two and nine times. The chain uses TRBV11-2 and TRBJ1-2, with a weak D call TRBD1 (5 bases). The germline V and J ends were trimmed by 2 bases and 6 bases, with 7 bases remaining between them. Germline values: CDR1 SGHAT, CDR2 FQNNGV. The CDR3 length is 12 residues. As DNA, the CDR3 is TGTGCCAGCAGCTTACGGGGGAATGGCTACACCTTC. This encodes CASSLRGNGYTF.

The chain couples TRBV20-1 to TRBJ1-2; no reliable D call. The V gene lost 0 bases and the J gene lost 5 bases, with 10 bases spanning the gap. This CDR3 contains 13 residues. CDR1 DFQATT and CDR2 SNEGSKA come from the germline V gene (reference sequence). CDR3 region: CSARDRSNYGYTF. CDR3 bases: TGCAGTGCTAGAGACAGGTCAAATTATGGCTACACCTTC.

Turning to this clonotype: An end of the junction does not agree with germline; a read error may underlie this. V is TRBV5-1 and J is TRBJ2-3, with D possibly being TRBD2 (5 bases). The CDR3 is 15 residues long. The germline CDR1 and CDR2 sequences are SGHRS and YFSETQ. The CDR3, as DNA: TGCGCCAGCACCTTGGAGGACCAGCACACAGATACGCAGTATTTT. It codes for CASTLEDQHTDTQYF.

The table lists this clonotype with a few counts. CDR3 protein: CASSEAETQYF. The CDR3 DNA follows: TGTGCCAGCAGTGAGGCGGAGACCCAGTACTTC. The gene calls are TRBV25-1 and TRBJ2-5; D not certain. Germline CDR1 is MGHDK and CDR2 is SYGVNS. This CDR3 spans 11 amino acids. V was trimmed by 3 bases and J by 5 bases, leaving 4 bases between them.

The V and J genes are TRBV7-8 and TRBJ1-1; 9 bases map to TRBD1. Germline CDR1 reads SGHVS; CDR2 reads FQNEAQ. This CDR3 region has 16 residues. V lost 5 bases, J lost 7 bases, and 14 bases stayed unmatched. The CDR3, as DNA: TGTGCCAGCAGCGATAATCCGGGACAGGGAGGGAATGAAGCTTTCTTT. Its translation: CASSDNPGQGGNEAFF.

The rearrangement joins TRBV9 to TRBJ2-1; D remains ambiguous. Germline V gives CDR1 SGDLS, CDR2 YYNGEE. V was shortened by 0 bases and J by 6 bases, with 13 bases between the two germline ends. The length of the CDR3 is 15 residues. The CDR3 nucleotides read TGTGCCAGCAGCGTAGACCCGGCAGCCTCCAATGAGCAGTTCTTC. Its protein product is CASSVDPAASNEQFF.

V and J are TRBV5-5 and TRBJ2-2, with 8 nucleotides matching TRBD2. The CDR3 has 17 amino acids. V lost 0 bases to trimming and J lost 5 bases; unmatched junction nucleotides: 9. The germline V gene encodes CDR1 SGHKS and CDR2 YYEKEE (reference sequence). Here the CDR3 reads CASSLVTSGRTTGELFF. The CDR3 DNA sequence: TGTGCCAGCAGCTTGGTTACTAGCGGTCGAACAACCGGGGAGCTGTTTTTT.

In this sample, this clonotype turned up a few times. V gene TRBV11-2 combines with J gene TRBJ2-1; D is possibly TRBD1 or TRBD2 (6 bases each). Per germline, CDR1 SGHAT and CDR2 FQNNGV. The CDR3 covers 18 residues. Trimming took off 5 bases at V and 1 base at J, with 21 bases between the two ends. The CDR3: CASSGRGALIASYNEQFF. CDR3 DNA: TGTGCCAGCAGCGGTAGGGGGGCCTTAATTGCGTCCTACAATGAGCAGTTCTTC.

In DNA, the CDR3 is TGTGCCAGCAGTACTTGGGACAGAAGGGAGGGAAAACTGTTTTTT. As protein: CASSTWDRREGKLFF. The chain links TRBV27 to TRBJ1-4, with 7 bases lining up with TRBD1. CDR3 length: 15 residues. The junction had 13 bases not matched to a gene; V was cut back by 5 bases and J by 10 bases. CDR1 is MNHEY, CDR2 SMNVEV, per germline (reference sequence). The full variable domain, rest sourced from reference TRBV27 and TRBJ1-4, is EAQVTQNPRYLITVTGKKLTVTCSQNMNHEYMSWYRQDPGLGLRQIYYSMNVEVTDKGDVPEGYKVSRKEKRNFPLILESPSPNQTSLYFCASSTWDRREGKLFFGSGTQLSVL.

This clonotype was seen at least ten times. The chain recombines TRBV4-1 with TRBJ2-7, with 7 bases identical to TRBD1. V was clipped by 4 bases and J by 6 bases; unmatched bases: 3. This CDR3 region has 12 residues. Germline CDR1 reads MGHRA; CDR2 reads YSYEKL. The CDR3 is CASSLTGVEQYF. CDR3 coding DNA: TGCGCCAGCAGCCTCACAGGGGTCGAGCAGTACTTC.

This clonotype was counted many times. The chain is built from TRBV2 and TRBJ1-1, with D unclear. Trimming took off 7 bases at V and 1 base at J, with 13 bases between the two ends. The CDR3 contains 14 residues. CDR1 and CDR2 from the germline V gene are SNHLY and FYNNEI. The CDR3 here is CASNPGQQNTEAFF. CDR3 bases: TGTGCCAGCAACCCCGGTCAGCAGAACACTGAAGCTTTCTTT. The full variable domain, with the rest looked up from reference TRBV2 and TRBJ1-1, is EPEVTQTPSHQVTQMGQEVILRCVPISNHLYFYWYRQILGQKVEFLVSFYNNEISEKSEIFDDQFSVERPDGSNFTLKIRSTKLEDSAMYFCASNPGQQNTEAFFGQGTRLTVV.

This clonotype was observed at least ten times. The rearrangement links TRBV7-2 to TRBJ2-1; D remains ambiguous. Between the trimmed V and J ends, which lost 1 base and 5 bases, there was a span of 3 bases. Germline CDR1 SGHTA, CDR2 FQGNSA. This CDR3 spans 12 amino acids. The CDR3 protein is CASSLVDNEQFF. For the CDR3, the DNA is TGTGCCAGCAGCTTAGTCGACAATGAGCAGTTCTTC.

This chain uses TRBV23-1 with TRBJ2-2; D may be TRBD2 (7 bases). TRBV23-1 is noted as an ORF with a role that remains uncertain. The CDR3 length is 15 residues. With 1 base removed from V and 7 bases from J, the gap between germline ends came to 13 bases. For the CDR3, the DNA is TGCGCCAGCAGTCAATTCCGGGGGGCGGACGGGGAGCTGTTTTTT. Translated, it gives CASSQFRGADGELFF.